This T cell receptor (beta chain) was obtained from a study of blood T cell repertoires in COVID-19. The CDR3 totals 16 residues. Germline CDR1 is LNHDA and CDR2 is SQIVND (reference sequence). V was shortened by 7 bases and J by 0 bases, with 15 bases between the two germline ends. Study processing details: Estimation of nucleated cell counts relied on the amplification of reference gene primers. Some clones are missing from TCRdb's copy, which holds only in-frame ones; the method was immunoSEQ multiplex PCR. V and J calls and clone size are as listed in that table; D and trimming were resolved from the DNA. The sample has about 55,000 clones, roughly 80% seen once.

This chain uses TRBV19 with TRBJ1-4; D may be TRBD1 (5 bases). This receptor was taken from a human donor in a cohort sampled during active or convalescent COVID-19. Specimen: peripheral blood. CDR3 region: CASTVAGRTTNEKLFF. DNA for the CDR3: TGTGCCAGTACGGTGGCAGGGCGTACAACTAATGAAAAACTGTTTTTT. Supplemented by reference TRBV19 and TRBJ1-4, the full variable domain reads DGGITQSPKYLFRKEGQNVTLSCEQNLNHDAMYWYRQDPGQGLRLIYYSQIVNDFQKGDIAEGYSVSREKKESFPLTVTSAQKNPTAFYLCASTVAGRTTNEKLFFGSGTQLSVL.